Following are 2 T cell receptor beta chains from one sample sequenced in a study of blood T cell repertoires in COVID-19. The table came from immunoSEQ multiplex PCR; TCRdb's copy has only in-frame clones and leaves some out. The data contain about 520,000 clones, around 85% of them singletons. Sample: peripheral blood. The receptors derive from a human donor in a cohort sampled during active COVID-19.

CDR3 loop: CASSRGSRGQETQYF. In DNA form, the CDR3 reads TGTGCCAGCAGCCGAGGTTCCCGGGGCCAAGAGACCCAGTACTTC. The rearrangement joins TRBV7-8 to TRBJ2-5, with D maybe TRBD2 (5 bases). Trimming pared 5 bases from V and 1 base from J, leaving 14 bases between. The CDR3 extends over 15 amino acids. Germline CDR1 is SGHVS and CDR2 is FQNEAQ. The full variable domain, its missing parts supplied by reference TRBV7-8 and TRBJ2-5, is GAGVSQSPRYKVAKRGQDVALRCDPISGHVSLFWYQQALGQGPEFLTYFQNEAQLDKSGLPSDRFFAERPEGSVSTLKIQRTQQEDSAVYLCASSRGSRGQETQYFGPGTRLLVL.

This rearrangement joins TRBV9 to TRBJ2-7; D might be TRBD1 (5 bases). The CDR3 consists of 15 residues. Germline-derived CDR1 and CDR2 are SGDLS and YYNGEE. Trimming left V 4 bases short and J 0 bases short, with 14 bases between. This chain's CDR3 is CASSPARDFSYEQYF. CDR3 bases: TGTGCCAGCAGCCCCGCCAGGGATTTCTCCTACGAGCAGTACTTC.